This passage covers 10 T cell receptor beta chains from one sample sequenced in a study of T cells after yellow fever vaccination. TCRdb reprocessed the 5' RACE reads with MiXCR, giving one entry per CDR3 protein. The data contain about 200,000 distinct CDR3 sequences, about 3% of them singletons. The material sequenced was CD4+ T cells sorted from PBMCs, taken 10 days after the yellow fever booster vaccination. The receptor source for this set is a man younger than 35 who received the YFV17D yellow fever vaccine.

The chain links TRBV5-5 to TRBJ2-7; a weak D match, TRBD2 (6 bases). The CDR3 is 14 residues long. Germline CDR1 and CDR2: SGHKS and YYEKEE (reference sequence). The V end lost 5 bases, the J end lost 0 bases, and 12 bases lay between the germline ends. This chain's CDR3 is CASRSLARSYEQYV. The CDR3 region has the DNA TGTGCCAGCAGGTCACTAGCACGCTCCTACGAGCAGTACGTC.

This clonotype was seen ten or more times. The V call is TRBV5-1, the J call TRBJ2-2, with 11 bases aligning to TRBD1. There are 16 residues in the CDR3. From germline, CDR1 is SGHRS and CDR2 YFSETQ. Germline trimming cut 6 bases from V and 4 bases from J; bases unmatched to any gene: 8. The CDR3 nucleotides read TGCGCCAGCACCCCTCCCGGGACAGGGGGCACCGGGGAGCTGTTTTTT. Translating gives CASTPPGTGGTGELFF.

This clonotype has a count of ten or more. The V call is TRBV6-2 or TRBV6-3, the J call TRBJ2-2, with a possible D match to TRBD2 (6 bases). The germline V and J ends were trimmed by 2 bases and 1 base, with 11 bases remaining between them. The CDR3 has 16 residues. Germline values: CDR1 MNHEY, CDR2 SVGEGT. The CDR3 is CASSYAGTKNTGELFF. The CDR3 bases are TGTGCCAGCAGTTACGCGGGAACCAAGAACACCGGGGAGCTGTTTTTT.

This clonotype was recorded many times. The J gene is TRBJ1-1, the V gene TRBV5-1, with TRBD1 as a possible D gene (5 bases). Germline V gives CDR1 SGHRS, CDR2 YFSETQ. V was shortened by 3 bases and J by 0 bases, with 6 bases between the two germline ends. This CDR3 region has 13 residues. CDR3 nucleotides: TGCGCCAGCAGCTCAGGGATGAACACTGAAGCTTTCTTT. It translates to CASSSGMNTEAFF. The full variable domain, rest sourced from reference TRBV5-1 and TRBJ1-1, is KAGVTQTPRYLIKTRGQQVTLSCSPISGHRSVSWYQQTPGQGLQFLFEYFSETQRNKGNFPGRFSGRQFSNSRSEMNVSTLELGDSALYLCASSSGMNTEAFFGQGTRLTVV.

This clonotype was seen many times. The CDR3 sequence: CASSLTGGRETQYF. CDR3 nucleotide sequence: TGTGCCAGCAGCTTGACAGGGGGCAGAGAGACCCAGTACTTC. The gene calls are TRBV5-5 and TRBJ2-5, with 9 bases lining up with TRBD1. Germline trimming cut 1 base from V and 4 bases from J; bases unmatched to any gene: 2. The CDR3 has 14 residues. Germline CDR1 is SGHKS and CDR2 is YYEKEE (reference sequence).

At least ten counts were recorded for this clonotype. The CDR3 here is CASSPRAVAKNIQYF. CDR3 bases: TGCGCCAGCAGCCCGAGGGCAGTAGCCAAAAACATTCAGTACTTC. The J gene is TRBJ2-4, the V gene TRBV5-1, with D perhaps TRBD2 (5 bases). CDR1 is SGHRS, CDR2 YFSETQ, per germline. The CDR3 has 15 amino acids. The V gene lost 4 bases and the J gene lost 0 bases, with 11 bases spanning the gap.

In its sample, this clonotype was seen many times. The gene calls are TRBV7-3 and TRBJ2-1; 8 bases match TRBD2. Trimming took 5 bases from V and 3 from J; bases not matched to a gene: 6. The germline gives CDR1 SGHTA, CDR2 FQGTGA. The CDR3 has 15 amino acids. CDR3 sequence (DNA): TGTGCCAGCAGCCCGACGGGGGGGGGCTACAATGAGCAGTTCTTC. Its protein is CASSPTGGGYNEQFF.

Ten or more counts support this clonotype. The chain links TRBV3-1 to TRBJ2-1; D is undetermined. This CDR3 is 14 amino acids long. Germline V gene lookup returns CDR1 LGHDT and CDR2 YNNKEL (reference sequence). Trimming pared 7 bases from V and 0 bases from J, leaving 10 bases between. The CDR3 coding sequence is TGTGCCAGCACCCCGTACGGCTCCTACAATGAGCAGTTCTTC. It specifies CASTPYGSYNEQFF.

This clonotype was seen at least ten times. V and J are TRBV20-1 and TRBJ2-1; 9 bases are shared with TRBD2. CDR1 and CDR2 (germline): DFQATT, SNEGSKA (reference sequence). This CDR3 is 15 amino acids long. After removal of 3 bases from V and 7 bases from J, the junction contained 10 bases not matched to a gene. The CDR3 DNA reads as TGCAGTGCTAGCTTGCCAGCGGGGGGAACAAATGAGCAGTTCTTC. Translated, it gives CSASLPAGGTNEQFF.

This clonotype was seen a few times. The genes are TRBV12-3 or TRBV12-4 and TRBJ2-7; possibly TRBD2 for D (5 bases). This CDR3 region has 13 residues. V shed 3 bases and J shed 4 bases, with 10 bases lying between them. The CDR3 loop is CASSLEATYEQYV. The CDR3 DNA sequence: TGTGCCAGCAGTTTGGAGGCTACGTACGAGCAGTACGTC.